The rows below give T cell receptor beta chains drawn from one sample of a study of control samples from healthy donors and cancer patients. Assay used: immunoSEQ multiplex PCR; TCRdb lists only in-frame clones, some missing. The sample lists 150,000 to 200,000 clones, about 92% occurring once. Source material: blood. Receptors were obtained from a young man in good health. Both conserved end residues are part of each CDR3. A D gene is named only where the DNA matches it firmly. A clone size is listed for some rows: how often the clone was seen (once, few, many), or a class if it is expanded.

DNA: TGTGCCAGCAGTTTGACTTGGGGCAATGAGCAGTTCTTC
CDR3: CASSLTWGNEQFF
size: .
V: TRBV27
D: .
J: TRBJ2-1

DNA: TGTGCCAGCAGTGAATGGCGGGGCAACTACGAGCAGTACTTC
CDR3: CASSEWRGNYEQYF
size: .
V: TRBV2
D: .
J: TRBJ2-7

DNA: TGTGCCAGCAGCCTACAGGGGATACAGGTAGATACGCAGTATTTT
CDR3: CASSLQGIQVDTQYF
size: once
V: TRBV6-5
D: TRBD1
J: TRBJ2-3

DNA: TGTGCCAGCAGTGAAGGGGGACAGGCCTATGGCTACACCTTC
CDR3: CASSEGGQAYGYTF
size: .
V: TRBV2
D: TRBD1
J: TRBJ1-2

DNA: TGTGCCAGCAGCCAAGGGACTAGCGGAGAGACCCAGTACTTC
CDR3: CASSQGTSGETQYF
size: .
V: TRBV3-1/TRBV3-2
D: TRBD2
J: TRBJ2-5

DNA: TGTGCCAGCAGCCCGAGGGGGGGTGGCTCCTACGAGCAGTACTTC
CDR3: CASSPRGGGSYEQYF
size: .
V: TRBV4-2
D: .
J: TRBJ2-7

DNA: TGCGCCAGCAGCTTGGCCGGGTGGGGGAACACTGAAGCTTTCTTT
CDR3: CASSLAGWGNTEAFF
size: .
V: TRBV5-1
D: .
J: TRBJ1-1

DNA: TGTGCCAGTAGTATAGTAGGGCGGTACTACGAGCAGTACTTC
CDR3: CASSIVGRYYEQYF
size: .
V: TRBV19
D: .
J: TRBJ2-7

DNA: TGTGCCAGCTCACCACTAGATGCTGGAACCGGGACAGGGGAACGGCCCCAGCATTTT
CDR3: CASSPLDAGTGTGERPQHF
size: .
V: TRBV18
D: TRBD1
J: TRBJ1-5

DNA: TGTGCCAGCAGTCTTGAAGGGGACTGGTACGAGCAGTACTTC
CDR3: CASSLEGDWYEQYF
size: .
V: TRBV28
D: .
J: TRBJ2-7

DNA: TGTGCCAGCAGTGATTCTCGAGTGGCTACTAATGAAAAACTGTTTTTT
CDR3: CASSDSRVATNEKLFF
size: once
V: TRBV2
D: .
J: TRBJ1-4

DNA: TGTGCCAGCAGTTTGTACGGCGACGCTAACTATGGCTACACCTTC
CDR3: CASSLYGDANYGYTF
size: .
V: TRBV27
D: .
J: TRBJ1-2

DNA: TGTGCCAGCAGCTCCCGGACACCGATCAATTCACCCCTCCACTTT
CDR3: CASSSRTPINSPLHF
size: .
V: TRBV6-5
D: .
J: TRBJ1-6

DNA: TGCAGTGCTAGGTACACCGGGGAGCTGTTTTTT
CDR3: CSARYTGELFF
size: once
V: TRBV20-1
D: .
J: TRBJ2-2

DNA: TGTGCCAGTAGTTATGGGACCCCTGGGAGGGTAGTCTTT
CDR3: CASSYGTPGRVVF
size: .
V: TRBV19
D: .
J: TRBJ1-1

DNA: TGTGCCAGCAGTGAGGAAAGGAAAGGAAACACCATATATTTT
CDR3: CASSEERKGNTIYF
size: .
V: TRBV2
D: .
J: TRBJ1-3

DNA: TGTGCCAGCTCCGCTAGGGCAGGTTCCTACGAGCAGTACTTC
CDR3: CASSARAGSYEQYF
size: .
V: TRBV2
D: .
J: TRBJ2-7

DNA: TGTGCCAGCGCTGGGGCAGGGGGCAGGAACACTGAAGCTTTCTTT
CDR3: CASAGAGGRNTEAFF
size: .
V: TRBV7-9
D: TRBD1
J: TRBJ1-1

DNA: TGTGCCAGCAGTCTCGGGACAGGGGGCAATCAGCCCCAGCATTTT
CDR3: CASSLGTGGNQPQHF
size: .
V: TRBV27
D: TRBD1
J: TRBJ1-5

DNA: TGTGCCAGCAGCCTCAGCGGGGGTACCTACAATGAGCAGTTCTTC
CDR3: CASSLSGGTYNEQFF
size: .
V: TRBV9
D: TRBD2
J: TRBJ2-1

DNA: TGTGCCATCAGGGGGACCGGGACAGAAGGCTACACCTTC
CDR3: CAIRGTGTEGYTF
size: .
V: TRBV10-3
D: TRBD1
J: TRBJ1-2

DNA: TGTGCCAGCAGTTACGACGGGGCACCTGGAAACACCATATATTTT
CDR3: CASSYDGAPGNTIYF
size: .
V: TRBV6-5
D: .
J: TRBJ1-3

DNA: TGTGCCAGCAGGGGACGGAGCTCTGGAAACACCATATATTTT
CDR3: CASRGRSSGNTIYF
size: .
V: TRBV2
D: .
J: TRBJ1-3

DNA: TGTGCCAGCAGCCCCCGAGGAATCATCGTAGGGGAAAAACTGTTTTTT
CDR3: CASSPRGIIVGEKLFF
size: .
V: TRBV5-5
D: .
J: TRBJ1-4

DNA: TGCGCCAGCGTTTTGGACGGTAGGGACACTGAAGCTTTCTTT
CDR3: CASVLDGRDTEAFF
size: .
V: TRBV5-1
D: .
J: TRBJ1-1

DNA: TGTGCCAGCAGCCCCCCCGGCTTCAACTACGAGCAGTACTTC
CDR3: CASSPPGFNYEQYF
size: .
V: TRBV3-1/TRBV3-2
D: .
J: TRBJ2-7

DNA: TGTGCCAGCAGCTTAGGAGGGACACCGGTTTCTCAAGAGACCCAGTACTTC
CDR3: CASSLGGTPVSQETQYF
size: .
V: TRBV11-3
D: .
J: TRBJ2-5

DNA: TGTGCCTGGAGCCGTATCGACAGGGGGCCCAGCACTGAAGCTTTCTTT
CDR3: CAWSRIDRGPSTEAFF
size: few
V: TRBV30
D: TRBD1
J: TRBJ1-1

DNA: TGTGCCTGCGCTCGGAGACAGAGATCTCCCTACGAGCAGTACTTC
CDR3: CACARRQRSPYEQYF
size: .
V: TRBV6-5
D: .
J: TRBJ2-7

DNA: TGTGCCAGCAGCTTGGAAGCCTACAATGAGCAGTTCTTC
CDR3: CASSLEAYNEQFF
size: .
V: TRBV5-4
D: .
J: TRBJ2-1

DNA: TGTGCCAGCTCACCCTCCGGGACAGCTTTCTATGGCTACACCTTC
CDR3: CASSPSGTAFYGYTF
size: .
V: TRBV18
D: TRBD1
J: TRBJ1-2

DNA: TGTGCCAGCAGTGAAGGGTGGAGTTTCGGGTACTACGAGCAGTACTTC
CDR3: CASSEGWSFGYYEQYF
size: .
V: TRBV2
D: .
J: TRBJ2-7

DNA: TGTGCCAGCAGCGTAGATCCCGGTGGCAATCAGCCCCAGCATTTT
CDR3: CASSVDPGGNQPQHF
size: .
V: TRBV9
D: .
J: TRBJ1-5

DNA: TGTGCCAGCAGTCCCGACAGGGGGACGAACACTGAAGCTTTCTTT
CDR3: CASSPDRGTNTEAFF
size: .
V: TRBV6-6
D: TRBD1
J: TRBJ1-1

DNA: TGTGCCATCAGTGATTCCAGGGAATGGCAGCCCCAGCATTTT
CDR3: CAISDSREWQPQHF
size: .
V: TRBV10-3
D: .
J: TRBJ1-5

DNA: TGTGCCAGCAGTTCCAACCGGGACAGGGGTTACAATGAGCAGTTCTTC
CDR3: CASSSNRDRGYNEQFF
size: .
V: TRBV27
D: TRBD1
J: TRBJ2-1

DNA: TGCGCCAGCAGCCAAGGAAGGGGAACTGGAAACACCATATATTTT
CDR3: CASSQGRGTGNTIYF
size: .
V: TRBV4-1
D: .
J: TRBJ1-3

DNA: TGTGCCAGTAGACCCCACGGACAGTTACTCTACGAGCAGTACTTC
CDR3: CASRPHGQLLYEQYF
size: .
V: TRBV19
D: .
J: TRBJ2-7

DNA: TGCGCCAGCAGCATACAGGGGTTTTTCCCCCAACTAGTCTACAATGAGCAGTTCTTC
CDR3: CASSIQGFFPQLVYNEQFF
size: .
V: TRBV5-1
D: TRBD1
J: TRBJ2-1

DNA: TGTGCCAGCAGCTTAGGGGACAGGGGCAACCAGCCCCAGCATTTT
CDR3: CASSLGDRGNQPQHF
size: .
V: TRBV7-8
D: TRBD1
J: TRBJ1-5

DNA: TGCGCCAGCAGCGACGTGGGCAGCTATGGCTACACCTTC
CDR3: CASSDVGSYGYTF
size: .
V: TRBV4-3
D: .
J: TRBJ1-2